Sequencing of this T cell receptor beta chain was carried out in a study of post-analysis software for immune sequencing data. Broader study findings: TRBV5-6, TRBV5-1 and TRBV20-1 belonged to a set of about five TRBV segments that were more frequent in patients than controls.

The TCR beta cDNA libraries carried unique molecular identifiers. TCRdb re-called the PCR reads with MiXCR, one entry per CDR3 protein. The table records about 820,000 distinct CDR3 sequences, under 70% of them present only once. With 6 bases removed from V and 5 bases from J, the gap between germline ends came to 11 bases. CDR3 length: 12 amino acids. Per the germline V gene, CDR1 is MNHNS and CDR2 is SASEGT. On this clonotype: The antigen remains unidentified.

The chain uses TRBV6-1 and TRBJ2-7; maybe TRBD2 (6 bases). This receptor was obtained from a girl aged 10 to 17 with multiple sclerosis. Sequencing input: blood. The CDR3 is CASRKTSNEQYF. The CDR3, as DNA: TGTGCCAGCAGGAAGACTAGTAACGAGCAGTACTTC.